The next 6 T cell receptor beta chains were all read from a single sample in a study of T cells in Graves' hyperthyroidism and ophthalmopathy (dated by TCRdb to between 2018 and 2020). The receptor library was made with multiplex PCR. The data were produced on an Illumina HiSeq 2000. The TCR beta CDR3 regions were amplified from the RNA transcripts. For the first round of RT-PCR on the TCR CDR3, the HTBI primer set was used together with the Qiagen OneStep RT-PCR kit. TCRdb passed the public sequencing reads through fastp at Q25 and MiXCR, retaining productive beta sequences. CDR3 protein duplicates are merged, each entry listing the most common genes and DNA. The sample has 300,000 to 450,000 distinct CDR3 sequences on record, about a sixth of them singletons. Clones ranked in the top ten supply roughly 26% of the sample. Sequenced material: blood. All receptors derive from a woman between 18 and 30 years old with Graves' hyperthyroidism that later progressed to Graves' ophthalmopathy.

The rearrangement uses TRBV18 and TRBJ1-6, with 10 bases that match TRBD1. The CDR3 runs 14 residues. Germline V gene sequence: CDR1 KGHSH, CDR2 LQKENI. V lost 4 bases and J lost 10; bases outside the gene matches: 4. The CDR3 bases are TGTGCCAGCTCACATGGGACAGGGGTATCACCCCTCCACTTT. Translating gives CASSHGTGVSPLHF.

Only a few counts were recorded for this clonotype. This chain uses TRBV27 with TRBJ2-5; tentatively, D is TRBD2 (5 bases). V was pared by 5 bases and J by 8 bases, with 21 bases between. The germline CDR1 and CDR2 sequences are MNHEY and SMNVEV (reference sequence). This CDR3 is built from 15 residues. This chain's CDR3 is CASSPPSNNGRTQYF. CDR3 nucleotide sequence: TGTGCCAGCAGTCCCCCGAGCAACAATGGGAGAACCCAGTACTTC.

Many counts were recorded for this clonotype. The chain couples TRBV12-3 or TRBV12-4 to TRBJ2-7; D not certain. V was pared by 2 bases and J by 4 bases, with 6 bases between. This CDR3 comprises 12 residues. The CDR3 here is CASSLIGYEQYF. The CDR3 nucleotides read TGTGCCAGCAGTTTAATCGGGTACGAGCAGTACTTC.

The sample holds a few counts of this clonotype. CDR3 protein: CASSPLAGEVIEQYF. The CDR3 DNA sequence: TGTGCCAGCAGCCCACTAGCGGGAGAGGTGATCGAGCAGTACTTC. The V call is TRBV5-8, the J call TRBJ2-7, with 11 bases matching TRBD2. Germline CDR1 and CDR2: SGHTS and YDEGEE. After removal of 4 bases from V and 6 bases from J, the junction contained 9 bases not matched to a gene. CDR3 length: 15 amino acids. The variable domain in full, with the rest retrieved from reference TRBV5-8 and TRBJ2-7, is EAGVTQSPTHLIKTRGQQATLRCSPISGHTSVYWYQQALGLGLQFLLWYDEGEERNRGNFPPRFSGRQFPNYSSELNVNALELEDSALYLCASSPLAGEVIEQYFGPGTRLTVT.

Many counts were recorded for this clonotype. This chain connects TRBV20-1 to TRBJ2-1; 10 bases align to TRBD2. From germline, CDR1 is DFQATT and CDR2 SNEGSKA (reference sequence). The CDR3 length is 14 residues. V shed 6 bases, J shed 6 bases, and the junction held 8 bases outside the gene matches. The CDR3 region has the DNA TGCAGTGCCCCCCGCCTAGCGGGAGTCAATGAGCAGTTCTTC. Encoded protein: CSAPRLAGVNEQFF.

This clonotype was observed a few times. The V gene is TRBV27, the J gene TRBJ1-3; D is undetermined. The CDR3 spans 15 residues. V gave up 3 bases and J gave up 4 bases, with 13 bases separating them. Germline V lookup: CDR1 MNHEY, CDR2 SMNVEV (reference sequence). The DNA for the CDR3 is TGTGCCAGCAGTTTTACCCCCTCTCCCGGAAACACCATATATTTT. Its translation: CASSFTPSPGNTIYF.